The clone carrying this T cell receptor (beta chain) has a count of ten or more. The target antigen is unknown. Described time point: newly diagnosed GD, antithyroid drugs for less than 3 months. PBMC RNA was the source of the TCR library. Germline assignment: CDR1 SGHVS and CDR2 FQNEAQ. The CDR3 runs 15 residues. The V end was cut by 5 bases, the J end by 4 bases, with 17 bases between. iRepertoire HTBI primers and Arm-PCR of CDR3 regions built TCR beta libraries. In the original workflow: Samples revealed approximately 60 TRBV and 14 TRBJ segments. TCRdb independently ran MiXCR on the multiplex PCR reads; one entry per CDR3 protein. The V and J calls reflect TCRdb's pipeline rather than the authors' work. The data show approximately 440,000 distinct CDR3 sequences, with around 15% seen just once and 9.5% to 15% held by the top ten. This record belongs to a study of regulatory T cells in long-lasting Graves disease. Notes on the study in general: Whereas new patients shared some 970 public clonotypes, persistent patients shared more, at 2,500 to 3,500. It was in persistent disease that TRBV28, TRBJ1-2 and TRBJ2-5 were favored.

This sample was also put to use in a study of T cells in Graves' hyperthyroidism and ophthalmopathy. That study reports: Most expanded thyroid clonotypes above 0.001 recurred in blood.

The chain has TRBV7-8 and TRBJ2-5; possibly TRBD2 for D (7 bases). This TCR was recovered from a man aged 40-55 years with Graves disease. Here the sequenced sample was peripheral blood mononuclear cells (PBMCs), taken at new diagnosis, from a patient treated with antithyroid drugs. The CDR3 spells CASSRGREWGETQYF. CDR3 sequence (DNA): TGTGCCAGCAGCAGGGGGAGGGAGTGGGGAGAGACCCAGTACTTC.